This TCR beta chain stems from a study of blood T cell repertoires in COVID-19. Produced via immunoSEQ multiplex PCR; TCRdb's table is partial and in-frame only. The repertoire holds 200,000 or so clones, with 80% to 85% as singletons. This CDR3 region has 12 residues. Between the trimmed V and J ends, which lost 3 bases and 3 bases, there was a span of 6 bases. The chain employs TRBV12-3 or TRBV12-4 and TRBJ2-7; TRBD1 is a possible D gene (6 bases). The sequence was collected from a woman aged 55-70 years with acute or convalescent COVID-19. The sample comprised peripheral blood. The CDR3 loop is CASSFRGYEQYF. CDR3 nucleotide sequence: TGTGCCAGCAGTTTCAGGGGCTACGAGCAGTACTTC.